This T cell receptor beta chain was sequenced for a study of spatial heterogeneity in lung cancer. The CDR3 runs to 15 residues. V shed 1 base, J shed 4 bases, and the junction held 5 bases outside the gene matches. Germline V gives CDR1 SGHVS, CDR2 FQNEAQ. By frequency in the sample, this clonotype is medium-sized. Its antigen is undetermined. Time point defined: sample taken at primary tumor resection. Study-wide findings and caveats: Ubiquitous and regional nonsynonymous mutations were tracked by counts of ubiquitous and regional expanded TCRs, respectively. Tumor mutation count correlated with how many alpha and beta TCRs expanded intratumorally.

Via MiXCR, TCRdb re-called the 5' RACE reads, giving one row per CDR3 protein. The repertoire holds about 2,600 distinct CDR3 sequences, roughly 1.4% seen once, with about 10% in the top ten. This sequence joins TRBV7-8 and TRBJ2-7, with 9 bases fitting TRBD2. The origin of this receptor is a male donor with early-stage non-small cell lung cancer. The source was lung tumor tissue, collected at surgery. The CDR3: CASSLVAGASYEQYF. The CDR3 nucleotides are TGTGCCAGCAGCTTAGTAGCGGGAGCTTCGTACGAGCAGTACTTC.